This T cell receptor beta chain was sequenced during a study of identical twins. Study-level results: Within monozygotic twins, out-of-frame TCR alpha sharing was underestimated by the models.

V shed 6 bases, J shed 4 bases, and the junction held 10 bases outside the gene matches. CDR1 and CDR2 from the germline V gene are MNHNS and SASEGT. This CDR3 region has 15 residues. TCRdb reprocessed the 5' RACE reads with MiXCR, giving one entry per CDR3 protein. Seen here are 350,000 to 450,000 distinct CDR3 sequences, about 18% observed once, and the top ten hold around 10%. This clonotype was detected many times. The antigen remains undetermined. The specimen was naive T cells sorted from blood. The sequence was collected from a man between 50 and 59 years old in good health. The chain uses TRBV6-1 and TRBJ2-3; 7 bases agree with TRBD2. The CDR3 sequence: CASRMTSRTADTQYF. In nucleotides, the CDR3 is TGTGCCAGCAGGATGACTAGCCGTACCGCAGATACGCAGTATTTT.